Each of the 9 T cell receptor beta chains below was sequenced from the same sample in a study of shared clonotypes between healthy human individuals. Clones were sequenced by immunoSEQ multiplex PCR, and TCRdb holds only the in-frame ones, with some missing. The sample contains millions of clones, around nine tenths of which appear only once. Input material: naive CD4+ T cells sorted from blood. Subset described: CD45RA+ positively selected. These receptors were taken from a man aged 18 to 30 in good health.

The chain links TRBV6-6 to TRBJ2-2; D gene unclear. The CDR3 totals 15 residues. The V gene's germline CDR1 is MNHNY and CDR2 SVGAGI (reference sequence). The germline V and J ends were trimmed by 6 bases and 0 bases, with 11 bases remaining between them. The CDR3 spells CASSPRNPNTGELFF. In DNA, the CDR3 is TGTGCCAGCAGCCCCAGGAACCCGAACACCGGGGAGCTGTTTTTT.

This chain connects TRBV5-4 to TRBJ2-3; perhaps TRBD2 as D (5 bases). CDR1 and CDR2 from the germline V gene are SGHNT and YYREEE (reference sequence). CDR3 length: 15 residues. Trimming shortened V by 1 base and J by 2 bases, and 11 bases separated the two germline ends. DNA of the CDR3: TGTGCCAGCAGCTTGTTAGCGCATAACACAGATACGCAGTATTTT. Translating gives CASSLLAHNTDTQYF.

This clone was picked up a small number of times. The rearrangement links TRBV28 to TRBJ1-4; D remains ambiguous. Germline V lookup: CDR1 MDHEN, CDR2 SYDVKM. CDR3 size: 9 residues. Trimming removed 9 bases from V and 4 bases from J, with 0 bases in between. As DNA, the CDR3 is TGTGCCAGTAATGAAAAACTGTTTTTT. It is translated as CASNEKLFF.

V gene TRBV10-1 combines with J gene TRBJ2-3; 10 nucleotides match TRBD2. Germline V gene lookup returns CDR1 WNHNN and CDR2 SYGVQD (reference sequence). J was trimmed by 0 bases and V by 5 bases; bases with no gene match: 5. The length of the CDR3 is 16 residues. This CDR3 reads CASSRGLAVSTDTQYF. The CDR3 bases are TGCGCCAGCAGTAGAGGACTAGCGGTTAGCACAGATACGCAGTATTTT.

On this clone: The limits of the CDR3 on the DNA are not certain, so only TCRdb's listed CDR3 is given. This chain uses TRBV21-1 with TRBJ1-6; TRBD1 is the table's D call, not checked against the DNA. TRBV21-1 constitutes a pseudogene. The CDR3 has 15 residues if both end residues are counted. CDR3: CASRKTFAPGSPLHF.

The sample holds one count of this clone. V gene TRBV28 combines with J gene TRBJ2-7, with D perhaps matching TRBD1 (6 bases). The CDR3 is made up of 13 amino acids. Trimming removed 8 bases at V and 3 bases at J, with 14 bases between. Germline loops: CDR1 MDHEN, CDR2 SYDVKM. CDR3 residues: CASSLDSLYEQYF. The DNA for the CDR3 is TGTGCCAGCTCGCTGGACAGCCTCTACGAGCAGTACTTC.

The J gene is TRBJ2-2, the V gene TRBV7-9, with TRBD2 matching 8 bases. Germline trimming cut 4 bases from V and 0 bases from J; bases unmatched to any gene: 1. This CDR3 spans 15 amino acids. Germline V CDR1 and CDR2: SEHNR, FQNEAQ (reference sequence). CDR3 DNA sequence: TGTGCCAGCAGCTCGGGACTAGCGAACACCGGGGAGCTGTTTTTT. As protein: CASSSGLANTGELFF. Looking up the rest from reference TRBV7-9 and TRBJ2-2 gives the full variable domain: DTGVSQNPRHKITKRGQNVTFRCDPISEHNRLYWYRQTLGQGPEFLTYFQNEAQLEKSRLLSDRFSAERPKGSFSTLEIQRTEQGDSAMYLCASSSGLANTGELFFGEGSRLTVL.

For this clone: Different DNA sequences within this sample yield the same CDR3. The chain is built from TRBV5-1 and TRBJ1-1; 7 nucleotides agree with TRBD1. The J segment lost 2 bases and the V segment lost 1 base, leaving 2 bases of the junction unmatched. Germline V gives CDR1 SGHRS, CDR2 YFSETQ. This CDR3 spans 14 amino acids. The CDR3 coding sequence is TGCGCCAGCAGCTTGAGGACAGGAAACACTGAAGCTTTCTTT. Translating it yields CASSLRTGNTEAFF.

With regard to this clone: Other nucleotide sequences in the sample specify the same CDR3. This chain links TRBV7-2 with TRBJ1-6; 10 nucleotides align to TRBD1. The CDR3 is 15 amino acids. Germline V gene sequence: CDR1 SGHTA, CDR2 FQGNSA. The junction had 4 bases not matched to a gene; V was cut back by 3 bases and J by 8 bases. DNA for the CDR3: TGTGCCAGCAGCTTCCGGGGACAGGGGTATTCACCCCTCCACTTT. Residues: CASSFRGQGYSPLHF.